Following are 18 T cell receptor beta chains from one sample sequenced in a study of early T cells in non-severe SARS-CoV-2 infection. Using its own MiXCR run on the 5' RACE reads, TCRdb lists one record per CDR3 protein. The data contain 35,000 to 55,000 distinct CDR3 sequences, under 30% of them singletons. The material sequenced was whole blood, taken at baseline. The source of these receptors is an adult who was a healthcare worker with PCR-confirmed SARS-CoV-2 infection or an uninfected control (not recorded which).

This chain links TRBV29-1 with TRBJ1-4; 8 nucleotides agree with TRBD1. Germline lookup yields CDR1 SQVTM and CDR2 ANQGSEA. The V gene end was trimmed by 5 bases and the J gene end by 3 bases; junction bases not matched to a gene: 5. This CDR3 is built from 14 residues. The CDR3 spells CSVLPTGANEKLFF. CDR3 coding DNA: TGCAGCGTTTTGCCGACAGGGGCTAATGAAAAACTGTTTTTT.

The gene calls are TRBV4-1 and TRBJ2-3, with 7 bases aligning to TRBD1. The CDR3 is 15 residues long. Germline V gene lookup returns CDR1 MGHRA and CDR2 YSYEKL. V trimming: 1 base; J trimming: 2 bases; junction bases outside the gene matches: 3. The CDR3 reads CASSQVDRDTDTQYF. DNA for the CDR3: TGCGCCAGCAGCCAAGTCGACAGGGACACAGATACGCAGTATTTT.

This clonotype was seen more than once but under ten times. This chain uses TRBV7-2 with TRBJ1-5; D gene ambiguous. The CDR3 is made up of 13 amino acids. The germline gives CDR1 SGHTA, CDR2 FQGNSA. The V gene lost 5 bases and the J gene lost 2 bases, with 7 bases spanning the gap. Here the CDR3 DNA reads TGTGCCAGCAGCCCCCTTCGCAATCAGCCCCAGCATTTT. It is translated as CASSPLRNQPQHF.

The gene calls are TRBV6-6 and TRBJ1-1, with D maybe TRBD1 (6 bases). V was cut by 2 bases and J by 4 bases, with 17 bases left in between. The CDR3 is 16 residues long. CDR1 is MNHNY, CDR2 SVGAGI, per germline (reference sequence). CDR3 bases: TGTGCCAGCAGTTACCACAGGGCTCCCAGGGGCACTGAAGCTTTCTTT. As protein: CASSYHRAPRGTEAFF.

In its sample, this clonotype was seen a few times. The chain has TRBV7-6 and TRBJ1-3, with unresolved D. Germline CDR1 reads SGHVS; CDR2 reads FNYEAQ. V was clipped by 0 bases and J by 0 bases, with 9 bases between them. The CDR3 sequence is 16 residues long. The CDR3, as DNA: TGTGCCAGCAGCTTAGCCGGATTCGGCTCTGGAAACACCATATATTTT. It encodes CASSLAGFGSGNTIYF.

Only a few counts were recorded for this clonotype. This rearrangement joins TRBV9 to TRBJ2-1; D call uncertain. In germline, CDR1 is SGDLS, CDR2 YYNGEE. V was pared by 2 bases and J by 3 bases, with 9 bases between. There are 14 residues in the CDR3. In DNA, the CDR3 is TGTGCCAGCAGCGTCGGACGGTTCTACAATGAGCAGTTCTTC. The encoded protein is CASSVGRFYNEQFF.

This clonotype was seen a handful of times. The chain joins TRBV29-1 to TRBJ1-3; D is unresolved. Germline assignment: CDR1 SQVTM and CDR2 ANQGSEA. The CDR3 is 10 amino acids. V lost 7 bases and J 9 bases, leaving 10 bases between the germline ends. The CDR3 sequence is CSALEGTIYF. CDR3 nucleotides: TGCAGCGCCCTGGAAGGCACCATATATTTT.

The gene calls are TRBV6-5 and TRBJ1-2, with D uncertain. CDR1 MNHEY and CDR2 SVGAGI come from the germline V gene. The CDR3 is made up of 14 amino acids. Trimming pared 0 bases from V and 6 bases from J, leaving 11 bases between. The CDR3, as DNA: TGTGCCAGCAGTTACTCGAGGAGTCACAATGGCTACACCTTC. Translated: CASSYSRSHNGYTF.

This clonotype has a count of ten or more. This chain links TRBV5-1 with TRBJ1-6, with a tentative D call TRBD1 (5 bases). Per germline, CDR1 SGHRS and CDR2 YFSETQ. V dropped 1 base and J dropped 8 bases, with 10 bases sitting between them. This CDR3 has 14 residues. The CDR3 region is CASSLQGVYSPLHF. CDR3 nucleotides: TGCGCCAGCAGCTTGCAGGGAGTTTATTCACCCCTCCACTTT.

A few counts support this clonotype. The rearrangement uses TRBV7-8 and TRBJ1-6; D is unresolved. The ends were cut back, 1 base at V and 7 bases at J, with 11 bases in the middle. Per the germline V gene, CDR1 is SGHVS and CDR2 is FQNEAQ. This CDR3 is built from 15 residues. The DNA of the CDR3 is TGTGCCAGCAGCTTAGGGGAGGTATCCAATTCACCCCTCCACTTT. Translated, it gives CASSLGEVSNSPLHF.

This clonotype was detected only a few times. This rearrangement joins TRBV7-9 to TRBJ1-4; 10 bases match TRBD1. The V gene's germline CDR1 is SEHNR and CDR2 FQNEAQ (reference sequence). CDR3 length: 15 residues. V trimming: 6 bases; J trimming: 6 bases; junction bases outside the gene matches: 7. CDR3 sequence (DNA): TGTGCCAGCAGTCCAATGGGGACAGGGGATGAAAAACTGTTTTTT. As protein: CASSPMGTGDEKLFF.

V usage is TRBV18 and J usage is TRBJ1-1, with D perhaps matching TRBD1 (6 bases). Germline CDR1 reads KGHSH; CDR2 reads LQKENI. This CDR3 has 17 amino acids. The ends were cut back, 8 bases at V and 0 bases at J, with 22 bases in the middle. The CDR3 region is CASTTLDSPIMNTEAFF. The CDR3 nucleotides read TGTGCCAGCACAACCCTGGACAGCCCGATTATGAACACTGAAGCTTTCTTT.

The chain employs TRBV2 and TRBJ2-7; weak D call: TRBD1 (5 bases). The length of the CDR3 is 18 residues. Per the germline V gene, CDR1 is SNHLY and CDR2 is FYNNEI. V shed 4 bases and J shed 0 bases, with 22 bases lying between them. CDR3 protein: CASSAVTATITSSYEQYF. The CDR3 DNA sequence: TGTGCCAGCAGTGCAGTGACAGCTACAATTACCAGCTCCTACGAGCAGTACTTC.

The CDR3 nucleotides are TGTGCCAGCAGCGCTAGGCAGAGCACTGAAGCTTTCTTT. It encodes CASSARQSTEAFF. The genes are TRBV9 and TRBJ1-1; D gene unclear. V was shortened by 3 bases and J by 4 bases, with 10 bases between the two germline ends. This CDR3 has 13 amino acids. Germline CDR1 SGDLS, CDR2 YYNGEE. The entire variable domain, with the rest obtained from reference TRBV9 and TRBJ1-1, is as follows: DSGVTQTPKHLITATGQRVTLRCSPRSGDLSVYWYQQSLDQGLQFLIQYYNGEERAKGNILERFSAQQFPDLHSELNLSSLELGDSALYFCASSARQSTEAFFGQGTRLTVV.

This clonotype showed up just a few times. The V gene is TRBV18, the J gene TRBJ1-4; 7 bases fit TRBD1. With 1 base clipped from V and 5 bases from J, the junction kept 7 bases outside the gene matches. The CDR3 is 16 residues long. In germline, CDR1 is KGHSH, CDR2 LQKENI. The CDR3 protein is CASSPLGTVKNEKLFF. In nucleotides, the CDR3 is TGTGCCAGCTCACCACTAGGGACAGTCAAAAATGAAAAACTGTTTTTT.

The chain carries TRBV11-2 and TRBJ2-7, with D possibly TRBD1 on 6 matching bases. V lost 4 bases to trimming and J lost 2 bases, with 12 bases between them. This CDR3 contains 14 residues. Germline-derived CDR1 and CDR2 are SGHAT and FQNNGV. The CDR3, as DNA: TGTGCCAGCAGCTCAGGGGTCGGCCCCTACGAGCAGTACTTC. Translation gives CASSSGVGPYEQYF.

V is TRBV2 and J is TRBJ1-1, with D uncertain. Trimming stripped 8 bases from V and 0 bases from J, with 13 bases between. Germline V gene lookup returns CDR1 SNHLY and CDR2 FYNNEI. The CDR3 is 14 residues long. The CDR3 DNA sequence: TGTGCCAGCGTGTCGAGGCTGATGAACACTGAAGCTTTCTTT. It translates to CASVSRLMNTEAFF.

The chain is built from TRBV29-1 and TRBJ2-1; the match to TRBD2 covers 14 bases. The CDR3 length is 13 residues. Germline V gene lookup returns CDR1 SQVTM and CDR2 ANQGSEA. V shed 7 bases, J shed 9 bases, and the junction held 5 bases outside the gene matches. The CDR3 here is CSARLAGGTEQFF. Written as DNA, the CDR3 is TGCAGCGCCCGACTAGCGGGGGGGACTGAGCAGTTCTTC.